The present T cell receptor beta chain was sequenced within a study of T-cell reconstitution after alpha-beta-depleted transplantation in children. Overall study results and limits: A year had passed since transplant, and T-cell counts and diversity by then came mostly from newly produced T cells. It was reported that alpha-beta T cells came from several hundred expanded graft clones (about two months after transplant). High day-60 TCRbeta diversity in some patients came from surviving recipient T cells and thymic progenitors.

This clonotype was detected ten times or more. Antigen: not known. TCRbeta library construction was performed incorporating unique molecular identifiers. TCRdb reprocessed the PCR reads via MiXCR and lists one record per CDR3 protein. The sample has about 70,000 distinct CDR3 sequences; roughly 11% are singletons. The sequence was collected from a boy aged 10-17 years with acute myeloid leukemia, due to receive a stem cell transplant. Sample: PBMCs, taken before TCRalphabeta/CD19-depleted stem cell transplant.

The CDR3 DNA reads as TGTGCCAGCAGTCCTACGTACTGGGACAGGGGTCCCTTTGGCAATCAGCCCCAGCATTTT. Translating gives CASSPTYWDRGPFGNQPQHF. The gene calls are TRBV12-3 or TRBV12-4 and TRBJ1-5, with 10 bases aligning to TRBD1. This CDR3 region has 20 residues. Losses at the gene ends were 5 bases for V and 2 bases for J; bases not matched to a gene: 18.